This T cell receptor (beta chain) derives from a study of response to subunit inactivated influenza vaccine. V was pared by 6 bases and J by 4 bases, with 4 bases of the junction left unmatched. The CDR3 contains 15 residues. Germline CDR1 and CDR2: SGHAT and FQNNGV. Study observations and caveats: Few additional T cells are recruited per seasonal influenza vaccination, authors suggested.

Concerning this clonotype: Its antigen is currently unknown.

TCRdb passed the RT-PCR reads through MiXCR, listing each CDR3 protein once. Among 450,000 to 600,000 distinct CDR3 sequences listed, approximately 15% were seen once. Sequenced here: CD4+ T cells sorted from PBMCs, sampled roughly 24 months after vaccination. The chain links TRBV11-2 to TRBJ2-1; 12 positions match TRBD2. The sequence derives from a man aged 50-75 years who received an inactivated influenza vaccine. In DNA form, the CDR3 reads TGTGCCAGCAGGCGGACTAGCGGGAAATACAATGAGCAGTTCTTC. Amino acids: CASRRTSGKYNEQFF.